The rows below give T cell receptor beta chains drawn from one sample of a study of OX40 agonist ivuxolimab in advanced cancers. Assay used: immunoSEQ multiplex PCR; TCRdb lists only in-frame clones, some missing. The sample lists 50,000 or so clones, 65% to 90% seen once, with 0.88% in the top ten. The sequencing here drew on CD4+ or CD8+ T cells sorted from blood, taken in a trial of the OX40 agonist ivuxolimab. These receptors were collected from an adult with an advanced solid tumor such as melanoma, head and neck, liver or kidney cancer. The CDR3 runs from the conserved cysteine through the conserved F or W. Fields, in order: D gene, V gene, CDR3 protein. D genes are given only for firm matches.

d_call: NA; v_call: TRBV19; cdr3_aa: CASRHSTNEKLFF
d_call: NA; v_call: TRBV4-1; cdr3_aa: CASSQRTSSYNEQFF
d_call: NA; v_call: TRBV6-6; cdr3_aa: CASSLWGTGSNGYTF
d_call: NA; v_call: TRBV7-9; cdr3_aa: CASSLEINGYTF
d_call: NA; v_call: TRBV19; cdr3_aa: CASNHRAPPHEQFF
d_call: NA; v_call: TRBV2; cdr3_aa: CASSVVRENEQYF
d_call: TRBD2; v_call: TRBV5-1; cdr3_aa: CASSPTSALAGGYTDTQYF
d_call: TRBD1; v_call: TRBV2; cdr3_aa: CASSERQGAVNEQFF
d_call: TRBD1; v_call: TRBV5-1; cdr3_aa: CASSLTGTGGETQYF
d_call: TRBD1; v_call: TRBV15; cdr3_aa: CATSSRTGWDGYTF
d_call: NA; v_call: TRBV5-1; cdr3_aa: CASSLEWTAGWNTEAFF
d_call: TRBD1; v_call: TRBV4-2; cdr3_aa: CASSQETGTFATNEKLFF
d_call: TRBD2; v_call: TRBV4-1; cdr3_aa: CASRRKTSGVNTGELFF
d_call: NA; v_call: TRBV7-2; cdr3_aa: CASSLVGLGNQPQHF
d_call: NA; v_call: TRBV9; cdr3_aa: CASSVGRGLNSGANVLTF
d_call: TRBD1; v_call: TRBV28; cdr3_aa: CASRDRGLAKNIQYF
d_call: NA; v_call: TRBV6-1; cdr3_aa: CASSGSFVNYGYTF
d_call: NA; v_call: TRBV7-2; cdr3_aa: CASSGNGGYQETQYF
d_call: NA; v_call: TRBV30; cdr3_aa: CAWSVRTGTYNSPLHF
d_call: NA; v_call: TRBV27; cdr3_aa: CASGPTATNEKLFF
d_call: NA; v_call: TRBV6-5; cdr3_aa: CASSYEAESYEQYF
d_call: NA; v_call: TRBV19; cdr3_aa: CASSMPSGRTTGELFF
d_call: TRBD2; v_call: TRBV11-2; cdr3_aa: CASSPRLAEIFNEQFF
d_call: NA; v_call: TRBV19; cdr3_aa: CASSISRTPQNTGELFF
d_call: TRBD1; v_call: TRBV7-8; cdr3_aa: CASRATRDRTYNEQFF
d_call: NA; v_call: TRBV27; cdr3_aa: CASSPAGRGYGYTF
d_call: NA; v_call: TRBV12-5; cdr3_aa: CASGLGGAHQPQHF
d_call: TRBD1; v_call: TRBV6-1; cdr3_aa: CASRRQGNEKLFF
d_call: TRBD1; v_call: TRBV2; cdr3_aa: CASSRQGPNNEQFF
d_call: NA; v_call: TRBV2; cdr3_aa: CASRGDLNTEAFF
d_call: NA; v_call: TRBV6-6; cdr3_aa: CASSPRWGQEKLFF
d_call: NA; v_call: TRBV19; cdr3_aa: CASSAQGNTEAFF
d_call: TRBD1; v_call: TRBV7-3; cdr3_aa: CASSFSTGGPGEQFF
d_call: TRBD2; v_call: TRBV29-1; cdr3_aa: CSVAGLARNEQFF
d_call: NA; v_call: TRBV7-9; cdr3_aa: CASSFHGGASYGYTF
d_call: TRBD2; v_call: TRBV14; cdr3_aa: CASSLLAGGRNIQYF
d_call: NA; v_call: TRBV2; cdr3_aa: CASRGWEPNEKLFF
d_call: NA; v_call: TRBV27; cdr3_aa: CASRLFGNQPQHF
d_call: NA; v_call: TRBV4-1; cdr3_aa: CASSQDPGGAYNSPLHF
d_call: TRBD1; v_call: TRBV9; cdr3_aa: CASSPPGGVNTEAFF
d_call: NA; v_call: TRBV5-1; cdr3_aa: CASSSSLGAQPQHF
d_call: NA; v_call: TRBV7-8; cdr3_aa: CASSLVRNTEAFF
d_call: NA; v_call: TRBV5-6; cdr3_aa: CASSLELGFKTQYF
d_call: NA; v_call: TRBV28; cdr3_aa: CASSLSAPRDGYTF
d_call: TRBD1; v_call: TRBV6-5; cdr3_aa: CASSYGTGEAFF
d_call: TRBD2; v_call: TRBV6-1; cdr3_aa: CASRTPGGPQETQYF
d_call: TRBD1; v_call: TRBV7-8; cdr3_aa: CASSVRSGTGASEQYF
d_call: TRBD1; v_call: TRBV5-8; cdr3_aa: CASSLLGQGNTKLFF
d_call: TRBD2; v_call: TRBV5-8; cdr3_aa: CASSSGTRGGTDTQYF
d_call: NA; v_call: TRBV27; cdr3_aa: CASATSDTQYF